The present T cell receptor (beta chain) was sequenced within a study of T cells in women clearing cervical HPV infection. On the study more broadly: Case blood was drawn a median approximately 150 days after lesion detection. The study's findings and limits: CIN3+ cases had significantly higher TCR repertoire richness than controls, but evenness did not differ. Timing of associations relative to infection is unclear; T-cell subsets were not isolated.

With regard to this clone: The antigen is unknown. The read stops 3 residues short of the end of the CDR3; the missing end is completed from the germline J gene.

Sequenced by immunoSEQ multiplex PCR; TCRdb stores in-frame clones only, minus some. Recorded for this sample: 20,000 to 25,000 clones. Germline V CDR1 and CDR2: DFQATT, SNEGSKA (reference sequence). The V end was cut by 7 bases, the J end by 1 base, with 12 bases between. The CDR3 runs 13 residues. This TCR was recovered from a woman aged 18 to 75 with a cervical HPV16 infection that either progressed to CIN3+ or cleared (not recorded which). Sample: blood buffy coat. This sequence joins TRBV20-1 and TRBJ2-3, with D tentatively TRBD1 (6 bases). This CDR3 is CSVWKGGTDTQYF. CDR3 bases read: TGCAGTGTCTGGAAGGGGGGCACAGATACG.